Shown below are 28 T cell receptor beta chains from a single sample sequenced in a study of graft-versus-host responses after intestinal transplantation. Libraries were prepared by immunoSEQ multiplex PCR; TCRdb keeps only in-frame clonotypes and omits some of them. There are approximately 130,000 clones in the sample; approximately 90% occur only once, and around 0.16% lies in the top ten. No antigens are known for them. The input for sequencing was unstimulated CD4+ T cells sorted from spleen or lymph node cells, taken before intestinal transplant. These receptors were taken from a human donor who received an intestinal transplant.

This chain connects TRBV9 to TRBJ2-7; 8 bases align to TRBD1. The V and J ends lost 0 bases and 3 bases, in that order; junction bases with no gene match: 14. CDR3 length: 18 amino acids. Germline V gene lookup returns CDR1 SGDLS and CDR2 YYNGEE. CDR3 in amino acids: CASSVGAAGGEIRYEQYF. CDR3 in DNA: TGTGCCAGCAGCGTAGGTGCAGCAGGGGGCGAAATCCGCTACGAGCAGTACTTC.

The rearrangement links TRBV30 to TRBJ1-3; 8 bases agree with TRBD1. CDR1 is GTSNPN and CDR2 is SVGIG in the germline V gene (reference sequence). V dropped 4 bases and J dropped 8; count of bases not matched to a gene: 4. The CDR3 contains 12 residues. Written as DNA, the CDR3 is TGTGCCTGGAACCAGGGGGCATACACCATATATTTT. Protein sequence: CAWNQGAYTIYF.

DNA of the CDR3: TGTGCCAGCTCACCAGGTGCGGTAGGGACTGAAGCTTTCTTT. Amino acids: CASSPGAVGTEAFF. J is TRBJ1-1 and V is TRBV18; D uncertain. Trimming pared 2 bases from V and 5 bases from J, leaving 12 bases between. The CDR3 has 14 residues. Per the germline V gene, CDR1 is KGHSH and CDR2 is LQKENI.

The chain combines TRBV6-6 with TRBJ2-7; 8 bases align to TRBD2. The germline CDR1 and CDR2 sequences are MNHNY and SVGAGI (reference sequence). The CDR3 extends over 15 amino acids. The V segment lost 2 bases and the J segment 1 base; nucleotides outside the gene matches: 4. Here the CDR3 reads CASSYPGGGSYEQYF. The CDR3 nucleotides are TGTGCCAGCAGTTACCCCGGCGGGGGGTCCTACGAGCAGTACTTC.

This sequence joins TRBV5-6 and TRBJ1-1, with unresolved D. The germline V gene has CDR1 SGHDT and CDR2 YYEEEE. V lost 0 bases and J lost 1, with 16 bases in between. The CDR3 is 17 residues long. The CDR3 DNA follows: TGTGCCAGCAGCTTGGTCCGGTTTCTGGGGAAGAACACTGAAGCTTTCTTT. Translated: CASSLVRFLGKNTEAFF. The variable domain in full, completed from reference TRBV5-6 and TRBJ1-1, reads DAGVTQSPTHLIKTRGQQVTLRCSPKSGHDTVSWYQQALGQGPQFIFQYYEEEERQRGNFPDRFSGHQFPNYSSELNVNALLLGDSALYLCASSLVRFLGKNTEAFFGQGTRLTVV.

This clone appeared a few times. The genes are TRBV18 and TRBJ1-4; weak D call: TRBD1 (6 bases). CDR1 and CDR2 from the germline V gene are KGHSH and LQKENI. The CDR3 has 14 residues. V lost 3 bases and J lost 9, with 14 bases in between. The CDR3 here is CASSPRDGQKKLFF. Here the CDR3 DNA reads TGTGCCAGCTCACCTCGGGACGGACAGAAAAAACTGTTTTTT.

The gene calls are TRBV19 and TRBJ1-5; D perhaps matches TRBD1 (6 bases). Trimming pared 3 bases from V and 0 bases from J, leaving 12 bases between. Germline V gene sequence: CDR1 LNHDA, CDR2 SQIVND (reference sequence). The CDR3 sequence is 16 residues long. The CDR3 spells CASSITGQFSNQPQHF. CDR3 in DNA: TGTGCCAGTAGTATCACCGGACAGTTTAGCAATCAGCCCCAGCATTTT.

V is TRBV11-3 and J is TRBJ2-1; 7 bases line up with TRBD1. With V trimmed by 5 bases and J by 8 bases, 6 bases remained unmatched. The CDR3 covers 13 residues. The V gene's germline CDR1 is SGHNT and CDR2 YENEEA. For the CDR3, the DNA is TGTGCCAGCAGCGCGACAGGGTCGGATGAGCAGTTCTTC. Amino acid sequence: CASSATGSDEQFF. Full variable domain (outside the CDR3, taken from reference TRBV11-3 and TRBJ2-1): EAGVVQSPRYKIIEKKQPVAFWCNPISGHNTLYWYLQNLGQGPELLIRYENEEAVDDSQLPKDRFSAERLKGVDSTLKIQPAELGDSAVYLCASSATGSDEQFFGPGTRLTVL.

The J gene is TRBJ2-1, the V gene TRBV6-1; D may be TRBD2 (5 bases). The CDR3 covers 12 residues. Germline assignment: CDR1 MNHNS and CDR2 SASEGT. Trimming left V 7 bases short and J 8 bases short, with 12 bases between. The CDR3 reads CASMHGRDEQFF. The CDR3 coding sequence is TGTGCCAGCATGCATGGGCGGGATGAGCAGTTCTTC.

The CDR3 spells CASSEIQIANYGYTF. The CDR3 nucleotides read TGTGCCAGCAGTGAAATCCAAATAGCTAACTATGGCTACACCTTC. This chain joins TRBV6-1 and TRBJ1-2; D gene unclear. The CDR3 has 15 residues. Trimming stripped 2 bases from V and 0 bases from J, with 10 bases between. Germline V gene lookup returns CDR1 MNHNS and CDR2 SASEGT.

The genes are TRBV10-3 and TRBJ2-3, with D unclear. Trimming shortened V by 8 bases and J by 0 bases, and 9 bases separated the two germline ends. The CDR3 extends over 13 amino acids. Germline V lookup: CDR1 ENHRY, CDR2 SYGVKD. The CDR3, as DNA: TGTGCCATCGCAGGTTTAAGCACAGATACGCAGTATTTT. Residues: CAIAGLSTDTQYF.

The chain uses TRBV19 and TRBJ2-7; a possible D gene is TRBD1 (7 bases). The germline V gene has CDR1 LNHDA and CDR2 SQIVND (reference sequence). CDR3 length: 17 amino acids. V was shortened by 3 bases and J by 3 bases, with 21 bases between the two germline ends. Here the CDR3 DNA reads TGTGCCAGTAGTATCCGAAGGGGGGAACAGGGGAGCTACGAGCAGTACTTC. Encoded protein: CASSIRRGEQGSYEQYF.

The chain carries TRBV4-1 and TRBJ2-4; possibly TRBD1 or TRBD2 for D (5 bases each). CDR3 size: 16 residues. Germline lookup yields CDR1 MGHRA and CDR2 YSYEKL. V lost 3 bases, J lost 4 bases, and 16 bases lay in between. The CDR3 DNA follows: TGCGCCAGCAGCCACCTTAGTGGGACGGAAAAAAACATTCAGTACTTC. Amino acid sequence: CASSHLSGTEKNIQYF.

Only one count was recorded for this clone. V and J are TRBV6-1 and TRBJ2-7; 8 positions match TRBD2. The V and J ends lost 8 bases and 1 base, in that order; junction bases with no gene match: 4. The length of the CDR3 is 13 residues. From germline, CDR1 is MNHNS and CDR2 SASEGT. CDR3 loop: CASGGGGSYEQYF. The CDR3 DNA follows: TGTGCCAGCGGTGGCGGGGGGTCCTACGAGCAGTACTTC.

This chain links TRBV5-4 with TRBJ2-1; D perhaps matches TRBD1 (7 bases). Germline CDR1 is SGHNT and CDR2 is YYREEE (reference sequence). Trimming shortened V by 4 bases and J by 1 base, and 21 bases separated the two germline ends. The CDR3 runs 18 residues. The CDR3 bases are TGTGCCAGCAGCCACAGGCAGGGGGGCGAGAGGTCCTACAATGAGCAGTTCTTC. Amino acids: CASSHRQGGERSYNEQFF.

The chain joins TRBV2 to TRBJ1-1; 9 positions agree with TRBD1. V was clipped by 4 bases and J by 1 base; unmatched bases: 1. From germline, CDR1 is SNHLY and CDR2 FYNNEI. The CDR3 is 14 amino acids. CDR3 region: CASSGTGANTEAFF. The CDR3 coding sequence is TGTGCCAGCAGTGGGACAGGGGCGAACACTGAAGCTTTCTTT.

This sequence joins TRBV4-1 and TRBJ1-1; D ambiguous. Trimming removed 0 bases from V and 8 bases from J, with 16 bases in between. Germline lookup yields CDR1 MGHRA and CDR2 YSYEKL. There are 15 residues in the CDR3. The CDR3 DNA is TGCGCCAGCAGCCAAGAGGCGGCCAGGAGGACCGAAGCTTTCTTT. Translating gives CASSQEAARRTEAFF.

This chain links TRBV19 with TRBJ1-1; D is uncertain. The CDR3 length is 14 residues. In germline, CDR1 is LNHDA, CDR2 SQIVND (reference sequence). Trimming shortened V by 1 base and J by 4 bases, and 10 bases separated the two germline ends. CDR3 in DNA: TGTGCCAGTAGTATAGGTGGGGTGGGCACTGAAGCTTTCTTT. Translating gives CASSIGGVGTEAFF. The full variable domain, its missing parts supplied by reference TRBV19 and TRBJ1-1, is DGGITQSPKYLFRKEGQNVTLSCEQNLNHDAMYWYRQDPGQGLRLIYYSQIVNDFQKGDIAEGYSVSREKKESFPLTVTSAQKNPTAFYLCASSIGGVGTEAFFGQGTRLTVV.

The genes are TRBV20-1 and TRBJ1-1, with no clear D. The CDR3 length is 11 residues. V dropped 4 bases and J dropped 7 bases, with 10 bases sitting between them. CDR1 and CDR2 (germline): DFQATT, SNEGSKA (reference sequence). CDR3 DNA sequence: TGCAGTGCTACTACGGACGTTGAAGCTTTCTTT. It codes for CSATTDVEAFF.

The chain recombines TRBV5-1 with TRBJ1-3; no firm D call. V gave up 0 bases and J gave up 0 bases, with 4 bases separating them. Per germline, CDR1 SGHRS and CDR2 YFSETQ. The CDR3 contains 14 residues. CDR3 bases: TGCGCCAGCAGCTTGGGGGGCTCTGGAAACACCATATATTTT. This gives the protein CASSLGGSGNTIYF.

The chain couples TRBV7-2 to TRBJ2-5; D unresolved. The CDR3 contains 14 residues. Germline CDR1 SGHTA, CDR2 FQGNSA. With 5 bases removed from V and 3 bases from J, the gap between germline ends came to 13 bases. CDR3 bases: TGTGCCAGCAGCCTACCGGGCCGGGAAGAGACCCAGTACTTC. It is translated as CASSLPGREETQYF.

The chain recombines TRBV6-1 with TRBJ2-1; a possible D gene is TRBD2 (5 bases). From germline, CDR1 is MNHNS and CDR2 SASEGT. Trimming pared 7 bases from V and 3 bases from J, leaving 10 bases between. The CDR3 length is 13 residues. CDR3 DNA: TGTGCCAGCACGGGATCTCACTACAATGAGCAGTTCTTC. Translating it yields CASTGSHYNEQFF.

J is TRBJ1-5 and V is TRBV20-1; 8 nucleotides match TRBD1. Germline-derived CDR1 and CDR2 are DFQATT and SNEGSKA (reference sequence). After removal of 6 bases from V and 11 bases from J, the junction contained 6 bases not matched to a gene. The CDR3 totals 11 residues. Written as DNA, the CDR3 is TGCAGTGCGGGAGACAGGGGCGCCCAGCATTTT. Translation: CSAGDRGAQHF.

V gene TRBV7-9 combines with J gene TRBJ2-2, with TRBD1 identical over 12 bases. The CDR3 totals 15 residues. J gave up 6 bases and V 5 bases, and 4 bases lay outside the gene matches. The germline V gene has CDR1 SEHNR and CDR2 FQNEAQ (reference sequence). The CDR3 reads CASSGTGGTSGELFF. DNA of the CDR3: TGTGCCAGCAGCGGGACAGGGGGCACATCCGGGGAGCTGTTTTTT.

This CDR3 is CASSQRGQVPRELFF. The CDR3 nucleotides are TGTGCCAGCAGCCAGAGGGGACAAGTGCCCCGGGAGCTGTTTTTT. The J gene is TRBJ2-2, the V gene TRBV11-1; possible D gene TRBD1, 6 bases. V lost 5 bases, J lost 9 bases, and 19 bases lay in between. Per the germline V gene, CDR1 is SGHAT and CDR2 is FQDESV (reference sequence). The CDR3 loop spans 15 amino acids.

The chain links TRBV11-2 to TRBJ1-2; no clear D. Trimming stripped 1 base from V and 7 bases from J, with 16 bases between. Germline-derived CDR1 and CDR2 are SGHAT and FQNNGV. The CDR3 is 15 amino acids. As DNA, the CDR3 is TGTGCCAGCAGCTTAGGGCGGTCTTGGGTAGGTGGCTACACCTTC. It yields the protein CASSLGRSWVGGYTF.

CDR3 amino acids: CASSFWKGLAEKETQYF. CDR3 bases: TGTGCCAGCAGCTTCTGGAAAGGACTAGCGGAGAAAGAGACCCAGTACTTC. The chain combines TRBV11-3 with TRBJ2-5; 10 nucleotides match TRBD2. The CDR3 is made up of 17 amino acids. Germline V gives CDR1 SGHNT, CDR2 YENEEA. With 3 bases clipped from V and 3 bases from J, the junction kept 10 bases outside the gene matches. Looking up the rest from reference TRBV11-3 and TRBJ2-5 gives the full variable domain: EAGVVQSPRYKIIEKKQPVAFWCNPISGHNTLYWYLQNLGQGPELLIRYENEEAVDDSQLPKDRFSAERLKGVDSTLKIQPAELGDSAVYLCASSFWKGLAEKETQYFGPGTRLLVL.

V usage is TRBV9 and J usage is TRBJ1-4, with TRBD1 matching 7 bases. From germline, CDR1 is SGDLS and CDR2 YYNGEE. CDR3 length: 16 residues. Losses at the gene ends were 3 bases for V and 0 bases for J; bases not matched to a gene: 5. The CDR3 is CASSAGTAATNEKLFF. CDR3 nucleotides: TGTGCCAGCAGCGCCGGGACAGCTGCAACTAATGAAAAACTGTTTTTT.